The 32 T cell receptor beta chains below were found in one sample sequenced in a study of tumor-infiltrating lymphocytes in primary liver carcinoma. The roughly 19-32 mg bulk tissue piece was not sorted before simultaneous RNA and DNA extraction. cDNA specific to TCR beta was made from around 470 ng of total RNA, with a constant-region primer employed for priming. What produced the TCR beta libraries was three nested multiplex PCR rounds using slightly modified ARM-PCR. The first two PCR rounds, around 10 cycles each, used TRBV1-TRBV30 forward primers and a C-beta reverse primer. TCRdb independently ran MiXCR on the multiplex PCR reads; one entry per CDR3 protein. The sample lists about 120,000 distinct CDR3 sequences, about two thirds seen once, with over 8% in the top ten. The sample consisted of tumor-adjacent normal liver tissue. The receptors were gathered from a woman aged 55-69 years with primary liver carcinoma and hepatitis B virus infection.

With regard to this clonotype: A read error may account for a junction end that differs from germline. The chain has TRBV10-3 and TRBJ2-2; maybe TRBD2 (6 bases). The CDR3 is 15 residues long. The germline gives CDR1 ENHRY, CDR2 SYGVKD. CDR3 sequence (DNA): TGTGCCGTCAGGGTAGCGGAAACGAACACCGGGGAGCTGTTTTTT. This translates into CAVRVAETNTGELFF.

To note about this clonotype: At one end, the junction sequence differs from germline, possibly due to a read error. CDR3 nucleotide sequence: TGTGCCAGCAGTTTAGGTCCGTATCAAGCTTTCTTC. This translates into CASSLGPYQAFF. The chain is built from TRBV12-3 or TRBV12-4 and TRBJ1-1; D not certain. This CDR3 contains 12 residues.

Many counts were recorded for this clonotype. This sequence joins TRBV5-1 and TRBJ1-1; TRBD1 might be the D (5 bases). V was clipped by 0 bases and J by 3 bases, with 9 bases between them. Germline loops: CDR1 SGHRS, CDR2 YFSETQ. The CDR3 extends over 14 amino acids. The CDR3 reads CASSLASGHTEAFF. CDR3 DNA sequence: TGCGCCAGCAGCTTGGCCTCAGGGCACACTGAAGCTTTCTTT.

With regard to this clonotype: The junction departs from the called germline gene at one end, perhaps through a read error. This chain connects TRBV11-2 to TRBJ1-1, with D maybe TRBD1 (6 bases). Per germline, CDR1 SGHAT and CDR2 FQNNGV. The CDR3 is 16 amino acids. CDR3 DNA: TGTGCCAGCAGCTCCTTAACAGGGAATTGGAACACTGAAGTTTACTTT. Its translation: CASSSLTGNWNTEVYF.

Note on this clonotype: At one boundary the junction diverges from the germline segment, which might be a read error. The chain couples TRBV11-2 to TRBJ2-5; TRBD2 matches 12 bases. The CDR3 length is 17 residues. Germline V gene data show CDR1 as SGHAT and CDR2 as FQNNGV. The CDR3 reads CASSTSLTSGSRETQNF. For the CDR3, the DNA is TGTGCCAGTAGCACCTCGTTGACTAGCGGGAGTAGGGAGACCCAGAACTTC.

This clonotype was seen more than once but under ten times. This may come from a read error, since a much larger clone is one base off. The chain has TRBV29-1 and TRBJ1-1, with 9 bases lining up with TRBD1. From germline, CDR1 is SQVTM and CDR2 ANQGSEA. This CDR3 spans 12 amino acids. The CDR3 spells CSVATGGVGALF. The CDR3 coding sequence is TGCAGCGTCGCCACAGGGGGCGTTGGGGCTCTCTTT.

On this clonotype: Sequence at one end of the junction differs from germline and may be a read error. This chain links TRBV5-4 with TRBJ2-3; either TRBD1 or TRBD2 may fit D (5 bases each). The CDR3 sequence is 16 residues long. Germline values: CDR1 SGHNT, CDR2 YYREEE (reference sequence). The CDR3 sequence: CASRLGVRPYTGTQYF. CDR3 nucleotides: TGTGCCAGCAGGTTGGGGGTACGACCCTACACAGGTACGCAGTATTTT.

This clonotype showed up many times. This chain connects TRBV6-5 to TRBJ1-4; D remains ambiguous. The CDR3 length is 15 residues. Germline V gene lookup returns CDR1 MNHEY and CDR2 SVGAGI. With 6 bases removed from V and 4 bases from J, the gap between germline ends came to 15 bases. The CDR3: CASRGRGDLNEKLFF. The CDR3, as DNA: TGTGCCAGCAGGGGGAGAGGAGATCTTAATGAAAAACTGTTTTTT.

The CDR3 bases are TGTGCCAGCAGCTTAGATATGACGGGTGGGGGTGATAAGCAGTTCTTC. It codes for CASSLDMTGGGDKQFF. V gene TRBV11-2 combines with J gene TRBJ2-1; perhaps D is TRBD1 or TRBD2 (5 bases each). Per the germline V gene, CDR1 is SGHAT and CDR2 is FQNNGV. V lost 0 bases and J lost 11, with 20 bases in between. The CDR3 consists of 16 residues.

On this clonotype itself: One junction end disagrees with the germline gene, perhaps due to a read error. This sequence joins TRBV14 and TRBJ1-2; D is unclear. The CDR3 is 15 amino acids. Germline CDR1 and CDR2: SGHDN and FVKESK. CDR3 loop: CASSLAAGANYSYTF. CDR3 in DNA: TGTGCCAGCAGCCTAGCGGCAGGAGCTAACTATAGCTACACCTTC. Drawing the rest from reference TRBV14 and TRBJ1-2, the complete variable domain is EAGVTQFPSHSVIEKGQTVTLRCDPISGHDNLYWYRRVMGKEIKFLLHFVKESKQDESGMPNNRFLAERTGGTYSTLKVQPAELEDSGVYFCASSLAAGANYSYTFGSGTRLTVV.

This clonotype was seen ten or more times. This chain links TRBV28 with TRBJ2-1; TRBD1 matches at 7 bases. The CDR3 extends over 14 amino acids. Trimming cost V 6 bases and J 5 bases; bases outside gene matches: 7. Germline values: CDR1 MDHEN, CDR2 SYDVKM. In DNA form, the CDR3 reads TGTGCCAGCAGGCGGACAGGCCTCCACAATGAGCAGTTCTTC. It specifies CASRRTGLHNEQFF. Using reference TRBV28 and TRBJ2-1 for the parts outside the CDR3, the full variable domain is DVKVTQSSRYLVKRTGEKVFLECVQDMDHENMFWYRQDPGLGLRLIYFSYDVKMKEKGDIPEGYSVSREKKERFSLILESASTNQTSMYLCASRRTGLHNEQFFGPGTRLTVL.

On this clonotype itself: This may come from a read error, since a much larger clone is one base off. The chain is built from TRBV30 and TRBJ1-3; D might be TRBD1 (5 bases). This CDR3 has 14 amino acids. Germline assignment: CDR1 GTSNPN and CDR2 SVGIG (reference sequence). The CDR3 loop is CTWGDGGSGNTIYF. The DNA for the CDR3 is TGTACCTGGGGGGACGGTGGCTCTGGAAACACCATATATTTT.

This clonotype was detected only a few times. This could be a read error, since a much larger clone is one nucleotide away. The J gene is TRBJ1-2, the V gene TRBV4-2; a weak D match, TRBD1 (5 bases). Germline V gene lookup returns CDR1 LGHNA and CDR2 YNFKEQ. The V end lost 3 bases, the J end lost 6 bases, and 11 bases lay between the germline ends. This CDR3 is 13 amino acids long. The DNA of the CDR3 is TGTGCCAGCAGCCACGGAGGGGACCATGGCTACACCTTC. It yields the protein CASSHGGDHGYTF.

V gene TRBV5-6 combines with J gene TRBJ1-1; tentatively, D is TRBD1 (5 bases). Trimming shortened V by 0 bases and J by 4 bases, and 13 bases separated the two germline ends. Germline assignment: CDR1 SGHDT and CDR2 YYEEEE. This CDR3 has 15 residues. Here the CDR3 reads CASSLVGEVSTEAFF. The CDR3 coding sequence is TGTGCCAGCAGCTTGGTAGGGGAGGTGAGCACTGAAGCTTTCTTT.

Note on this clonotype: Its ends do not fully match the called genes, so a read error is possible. CDR3 nucleotides: TGCGTCAGCAGTGAGTCGGACTCTAAAGAGACCCAGTACTTC. Protein: CVSSESDSKETQYF. The V call is TRBV10-1, the J call TRBJ2-5; D possibly corresponds to TRBD2 (5 bases). Germline lookup yields CDR1 WNHNN and CDR2 SYGVQD (reference sequence). The CDR3 is 14 amino acids.

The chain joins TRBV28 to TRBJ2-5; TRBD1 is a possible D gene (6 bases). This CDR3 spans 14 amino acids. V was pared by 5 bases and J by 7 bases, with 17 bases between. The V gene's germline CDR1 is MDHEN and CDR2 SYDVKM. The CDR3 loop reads CASSTGTPTRTQYF. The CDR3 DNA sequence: TGTGCCAGCAGTACCGGGACACCAACCCGGACCCAGTACTTC.

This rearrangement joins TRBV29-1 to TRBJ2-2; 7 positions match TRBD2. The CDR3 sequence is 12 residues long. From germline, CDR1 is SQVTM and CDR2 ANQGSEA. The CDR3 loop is CCGSVNTGELFF. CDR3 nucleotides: TGCTGCGGGAGTGTGAACACCGGGGAGCTGTTTTTT.

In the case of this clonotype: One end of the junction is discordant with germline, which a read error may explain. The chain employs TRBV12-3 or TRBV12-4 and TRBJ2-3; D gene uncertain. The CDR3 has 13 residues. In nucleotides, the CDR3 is TGTGCCAGCAGTTTAGGACACCAAGATATGCAGTATTTT. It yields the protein CASSLGHQDMQYF.

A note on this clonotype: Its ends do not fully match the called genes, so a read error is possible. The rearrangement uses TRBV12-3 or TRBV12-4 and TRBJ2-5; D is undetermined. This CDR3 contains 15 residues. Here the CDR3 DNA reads TGTGCCAGCAGTGCTAACACAGCATGCCCAGAGACTCAGTACTTC. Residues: CASSANTACPETQYF.

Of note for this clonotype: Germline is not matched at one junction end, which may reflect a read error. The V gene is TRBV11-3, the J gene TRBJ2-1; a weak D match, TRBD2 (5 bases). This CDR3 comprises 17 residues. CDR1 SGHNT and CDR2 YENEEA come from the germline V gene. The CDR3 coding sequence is TGTGCCAGCAGCTTAAGATCCGGACCAGCGGCCTACAATGATCAGCTCTTC. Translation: CASSLRSGPAAYNDQLF.

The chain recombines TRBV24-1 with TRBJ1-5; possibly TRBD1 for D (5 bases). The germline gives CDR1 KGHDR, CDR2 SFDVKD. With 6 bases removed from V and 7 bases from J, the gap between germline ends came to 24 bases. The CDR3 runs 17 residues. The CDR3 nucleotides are TGTGCCACCAGTAATCCTCGCGGAGGGGACTGGGACCAGCCCCAGCATTTT. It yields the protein CATSNPRGGDWDQPQHF.

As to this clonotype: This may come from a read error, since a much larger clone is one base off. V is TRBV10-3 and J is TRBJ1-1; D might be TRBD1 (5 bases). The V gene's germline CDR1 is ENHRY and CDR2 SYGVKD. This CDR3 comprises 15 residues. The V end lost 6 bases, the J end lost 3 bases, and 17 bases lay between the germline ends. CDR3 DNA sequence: TGTGCCATCAGAGGAGGTACAGGAGTTGACACTGAAGCTTTCTTT. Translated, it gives CAIRGGTGVDTEAFF.

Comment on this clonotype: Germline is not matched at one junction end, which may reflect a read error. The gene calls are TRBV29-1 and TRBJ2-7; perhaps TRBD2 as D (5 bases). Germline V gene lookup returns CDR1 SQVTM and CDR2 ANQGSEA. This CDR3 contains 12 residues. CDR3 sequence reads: CSVEDKVREQYF. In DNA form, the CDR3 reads TGTAGCGTGGAAGACAAAGTCCGCGAGCAGTACTTC.

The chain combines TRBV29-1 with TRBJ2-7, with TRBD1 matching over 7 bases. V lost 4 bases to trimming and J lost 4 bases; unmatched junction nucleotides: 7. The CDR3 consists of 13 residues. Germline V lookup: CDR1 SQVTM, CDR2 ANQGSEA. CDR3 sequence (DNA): TGCAGCGTTGTTGACAGGGCAGGGTACGAGCAGTACTTC. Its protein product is CSVVDRAGYEQYF.

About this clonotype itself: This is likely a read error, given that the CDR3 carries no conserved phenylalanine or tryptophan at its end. Written as DNA, the CDR3 is TGCGCCAGAAGTGACCCTACGAACACTGAAGCTTTCCTT. Residues: CARSDPTNTEAFL. The V and J genes are TRBV10-2 and TRBJ1-1, with no clear D. This CDR3 is built from 13 residues. Looked up from germline, CDR1 is WSHSY and CDR2 is SAAADI.

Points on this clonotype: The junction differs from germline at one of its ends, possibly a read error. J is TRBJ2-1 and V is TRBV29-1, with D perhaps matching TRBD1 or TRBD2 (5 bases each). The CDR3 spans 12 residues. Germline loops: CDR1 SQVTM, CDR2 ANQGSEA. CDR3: CSVYRPNNEQFF. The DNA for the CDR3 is TGTAGCGTTTACAGGCCGAACAATGAGCAGTTCTTC.

CDR3 coding DNA: TGCAGCGCCTCTTTGAAAGGGCCCCTCGGCTTCAATGAGCAGTTCTTC. It is translated as CSASLKGPLGFNEQFF. The chain links TRBV29-1 to TRBJ2-1; D unresolved. The V end lost 7 bases, the J end lost 6 bases, and 25 bases lay between the germline ends. The CDR3 covers 16 residues. CDR1 is SQVTM, CDR2 ANQGSEA, per germline.

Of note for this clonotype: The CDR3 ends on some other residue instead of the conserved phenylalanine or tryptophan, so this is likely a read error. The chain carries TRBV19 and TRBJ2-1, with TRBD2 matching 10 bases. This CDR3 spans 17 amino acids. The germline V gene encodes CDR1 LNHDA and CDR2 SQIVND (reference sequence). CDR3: CASGTRISGRRYNGQFL. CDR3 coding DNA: TGTGCCAGTGGTACTCGGATTAGCGGGAGGCGCTACAATGGGCAGTTCCTC.

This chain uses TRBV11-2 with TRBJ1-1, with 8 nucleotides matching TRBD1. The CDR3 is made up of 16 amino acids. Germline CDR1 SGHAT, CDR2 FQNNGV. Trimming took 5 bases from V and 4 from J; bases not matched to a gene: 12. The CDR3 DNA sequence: TGTGCCAGCAGCGCCAGGACAGGGTACACTCGCACTGAAGCTTTCTTT. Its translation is CASSARTGYTRTEAFF.

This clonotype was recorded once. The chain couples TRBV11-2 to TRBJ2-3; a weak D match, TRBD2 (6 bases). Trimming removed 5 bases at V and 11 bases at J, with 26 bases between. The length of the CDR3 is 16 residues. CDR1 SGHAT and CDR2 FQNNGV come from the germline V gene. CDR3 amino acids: CASSPTVLAGRRWQYF. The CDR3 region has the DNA TGTGCCAGCAGCCCGACGGTACTAGCAGGGAGGCGATGGCAGTATTTT.

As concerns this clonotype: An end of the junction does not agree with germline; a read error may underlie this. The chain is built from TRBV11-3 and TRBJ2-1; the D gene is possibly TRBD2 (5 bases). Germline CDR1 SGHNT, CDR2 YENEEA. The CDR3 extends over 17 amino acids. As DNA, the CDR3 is TGTGTCAGCGGCTTTACCCCACTGAGGAGCTCCTACAATGAGCGGTTCTTC. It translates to CVSGFTPLRSSYNERFF. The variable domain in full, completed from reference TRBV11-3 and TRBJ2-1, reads EAGVVQSPRYKIIEKKQPVAFWCNPISGHNTLYWYLQNLGQGPELLIRYENEEAVDDSQLPKDRFSAERLKGVDSTLKIQPAELGDSAVYLCVSGFTPLRSSYNERFFGPGTRLTVL.

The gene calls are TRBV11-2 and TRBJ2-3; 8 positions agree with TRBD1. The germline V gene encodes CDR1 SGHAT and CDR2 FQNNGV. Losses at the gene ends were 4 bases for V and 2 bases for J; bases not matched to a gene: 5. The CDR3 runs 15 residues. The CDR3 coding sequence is TGTGCCAGCAGCTCTCAGGGGGCATACACAGATACGCAGTATTTT. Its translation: CASSSQGAYTDTQYF.